Detailed here is one T cell receptor (beta chain). Method: immunoSEQ multiplex PCR; TCRdb's copy keeps in-frame clones and lacks some. Seen here are about 270,000 clones, approximately 90% observed once, and the top ten hold roughly 2.9%. The data were taken from a study of blood T cell repertoires in COVID-19. The V and J ends lost 6 bases and 6 bases respectively, with 15 bases between them. The CDR3 contains 14 residues. The germline CDR1 and CDR2 sequences are MNHEY and SVGAGI. The receptor was isolated from a middle-aged man who had been exposed to COVID-19. Sequences were obtained from PBMCs or T cells enriched from blood (not recorded which). The chain has TRBV6-5 and TRBJ1-5, with D possibly matching TRBD1 (6 bases). The CDR3 DNA sequence: TGTGCCAGCAGCCTTACAGGGTTTGCTCAGCCCCAGCATTTT. This sequence encodes CASSLTGFAQPQHF.